Here is one TCR beta chain with its context. These data originate in a study of T cell changes during pregnancy in multiple sclerosis. Here immunoSEQ multiplex PCR was the method, and the copy in TCRdb shows in-frame clones only, minus some. The profile shows some 34,000 clones, 80% to 95% of them singletons. The CDR3 sequence is 15 residues long. V was clipped by 3 bases and J by 5 bases; unmatched bases: 7. The germline CDR1 and CDR2 sequences are MGHRA and YSYEKL. The sequenced sample was CD4+ T cells from peripheral blood mononuclear cells, obtained in the third trimester of pregnancy. The rearrangement joins TRBV4-1 to TRBJ2-5, with 9 bases fitting TRBD1. The sequence derives from a female donor in good health, enrolled as a control in a pregnancy study. The CDR3 sequence: CASSQDRGLDETQYF. The CDR3 nucleotides read TGCGCCAGCAGCCAGGACAGGGGTTTGGATGAGACCCAGTACTTC.